The next 24 T cell receptor beta chains were all read from a single sample in a study of blood T cell repertoires in COVID-19. TCRdb's table, derived via immunoSEQ multiplex PCR, lists solely in-frame clones and lacks some. This sample yields 70,000 or so clones, of which more than 80% are seen a single time; under 40% belongs to the top ten. The sequencing sample was made of peripheral blood. These receptors originate from a woman of 80 years or more with active or convalescent COVID-19.

The V call is TRBV28, the J call TRBJ2-7, with 8 bases aligning to TRBD1. The length of the CDR3 is 12 residues. V was pared by 6 bases and J by 3 bases, with 1 base of the junction left unmatched. The germline V gene has CDR1 MDHEN and CDR2 SYDVKM. The CDR3 bases are TGTGCCAGCAGAGGGACAGGCTACGAGCAGTACTTC. It translates to CASRGTGYEQYF.

This clone was recorded only once. The chain joins TRBV19 to TRBJ2-1, with 8 bases that match TRBD2. CDR1 and CDR2 (germline): LNHDA, SQIVND (reference sequence). V trimming: 9 bases; J trimming: 8 bases; junction bases outside the gene matches: 9. The length of the CDR3 is 13 residues. In nucleotides, the CDR3 is TGTGCCAGCCCTCCCGGGGGGGTCGATGAGCAGTTCTTC. This sequence encodes CASPPGGVDEQFF.

The rearrangement links TRBV11-2 to TRBJ2-7; the D gene is possibly TRBD1 (6 bases). Germline V gene lookup returns CDR1 SGHAT and CDR2 FQNNGV. The V end was cut by 2 bases, the J end by 7 bases, with 18 bases between. This CDR3 is 15 amino acids long. The CDR3 sequence: CASSLLGQRIEEQYF. The CDR3 region has the DNA TGTGCCAGCAGCTTACTAGGACAGCGGATAGAGGAGCAGTACTTC. The entire variable domain, with the rest obtained from reference TRBV11-2 and TRBJ2-7, is as follows: EAGVAQSPRYKIIEKRQSVAFWCNPISGHATLYWYQQILGQGPKLLIQFQNNGVVDDSQLPKDRFSAERLKGVDSTLKIQPAKLEDSAVYLCASSLLGQRIEEQYFGPGTRLTVT.

The J gene is TRBJ1-2, the V gene TRBV6-2 or TRBV6-3; TRBD1 aligns across 7 bases. This CDR3 contains 13 residues. The V and J ends lost 7 bases and 7 bases, in that order; junction bases with no gene match: 9. From germline, CDR1 is MNHEY and CDR2 SVGEGT. CDR3 in amino acids: CASTPTGKFGYTF. The CDR3 DNA reads TGTGCCAGCACCCCGACAGGGAAGTTTGGCTACACCTTC.

This clone turned up a few times. This chain connects TRBV7-2 to TRBJ2-5; D gene uncertain. V lost 3 bases to trimming and J lost 3 bases, with 8 bases between them. Germline-derived CDR1 and CDR2 are SGHTA and FQGNSA. The CDR3 covers 13 residues. The CDR3, as DNA: TGTGCCAGCAGCTTTGAGAGGAAAGAGACCCAGTACTTC. Translating it yields CASSFERKETQYF.

The chain has TRBV2 and TRBJ2-7; TRBD1 might be the D (5 bases). CDR1 is SNHLY and CDR2 is FYNNEI in the germline V gene. The V end lost 7 bases, the J end lost 7 bases, and 17 bases lay between the germline ends. The CDR3 consists of 13 residues. CDR3 DNA: TGTGCCAGCACCGGAATTGCTAAGGGGGAGCAGTACTTC. Amino acid sequence: CASTGIAKGEQYF.

This clone was seen a few times. V is TRBV28 and J is TRBJ2-2; D possibly corresponds to TRBD2 (5 bases). Germline-derived CDR1 and CDR2 are MDHEN and SYDVKM. V lost 5 bases and J lost 4, with 20 bases in between. The length of the CDR3 is 17 residues. CDR3 residues: CASSQTTPLGSTGELFF. CDR3 DNA sequence: TGTGCCAGCAGTCAGACTACCCCCCTCGGATCCACCGGGGAGCTGTTTTTT.

This chain uses TRBV5-1 with TRBJ1-5; TRBD1 agrees at 10 bases. This CDR3 comprises 14 residues. The ends lost 3 bases at V and 5 bases at J; junction bases unmatched: 2. The germline V gene encodes CDR1 SGHRS and CDR2 YFSETQ. CDR3 bases: TGCGCCAGCAGCTGGGGGACAGGGGATCAGCCCCAGCATTTT. Amino acid sequence: CASSWGTGDQPQHF.

The J gene is TRBJ1-2, the V gene TRBV2, with D perhaps matching TRBD1 (6 bases). V lost 11 bases and J 4 bases, leaving 14 bases between the germline ends. The CDR3 length is 12 residues. Germline CDR1 SNHLY, CDR2 FYNNEI. CDR3 in amino acids: CASAGESYGYTF. DNA for the CDR3: TGTGCCTCCGCAGGGGAAAGCTATGGCTACACCTTC. Based on the CDR3 plus reference TRBV2 and TRBJ1-2, the full variable domain is EPEVTQTPSHQVTQMGQEVILRCVPISNHLYFYWYRQILGQKVEFLVSFYNNEISEKSEIFDDQFSVERPDGSNFTLKIRSTKLEDSAMYFCASAGESYGYTFGSGTRLTVV.

This rearrangement joins TRBV18 to TRBJ1-5; 7 bases fit TRBD1. This CDR3 has 15 amino acids. V dropped 1 base and J dropped 7; count of bases not matched to a gene: 7. Germline CDR1 KGHSH, CDR2 LQKENI. CDR3 protein: CASSPRAGGDQPQHF. In DNA form, the CDR3 reads TGTGCCAGCTCACCACGGGCAGGGGGTGACCAGCCCCAGCATTTT.

The chain joins TRBV19 to TRBJ1-1; 9 bases fit TRBD1. Germline values: CDR1 LNHDA, CDR2 SQIVND (reference sequence). The CDR3 length is 13 residues. V gave up 5 bases and J gave up 11 bases; unmatched junction bases: 9. The CDR3 DNA follows: TGTGCCAGTAGTCAACAGGGGGCGCTGTTGGCTTTCTTT. Protein product: CASSQQGALLAFF.

The J gene is TRBJ2-6, the V gene TRBV24-1, with 12 bases fitting TRBD1. The J segment lost 2 bases and the V segment lost 3 bases, leaving 4 bases of the junction unmatched. Germline V lookup: CDR1 KGHDR, CDR2 SFDVKD. This CDR3 is built from 18 residues. The CDR3 bases are TGTGCCACCAGTGATCGGGACAGGGGGCCGACTGGGGCCAACGTCCTGACTTTC. Protein sequence: CATSDRDRGPTGANVLTF.

The chain employs TRBV30 and TRBJ1-4; D possibly corresponds to TRBD1 (5 bases). Trimming removed 4 bases from V and 4 bases from J, with 10 bases in between. The CDR3 is 13 residues long. The V gene's germline CDR1 is GTSNPN and CDR2 SVGIG (reference sequence). The CDR3 sequence: CAWNRQGNEKLFF. The CDR3 DNA follows: TGTGCCTGGAATCGGCAGGGTAATGAAAAACTGTTTTTT.

As for this clone: Distinct nucleotide sequences in the sample also encode this CDR3. The chain employs TRBV27 and TRBJ2-3; TRBD2 might be the D (6 bases). Between the trimmed V and J ends, which lost 2 bases and 3 bases, there was a span of 6 bases. The CDR3 contains 13 residues. The germline gives CDR1 MNHEY, CDR2 SMNVEV (reference sequence). In nucleotides, the CDR3 is TGTGCCAGCAGTTTAGGGAGGACAGATACGCAGTATTTT. Its protein is CASSLGRTDTQYF.

The genes are TRBV6-2 or TRBV6-3 and TRBJ1-5; a weak D match, TRBD1 (5 bases). V dropped 2 bases and J dropped 7 bases, with 12 bases sitting between them. The CDR3 spans 14 residues. Germline V gene lookup returns CDR1 MNHEY and CDR2 SVGEGT. The CDR3 is CASSYKGLEQPQHF. CDR3 nucleotides: TGTGCCAGCAGTTACAAGGGGCTGGAACAGCCCCAGCATTTT.

The chain employs TRBV18 and TRBJ2-3, with TRBD1 matching 7 bases. The CDR3 runs 14 residues. Germline V gives CDR1 KGHSH, CDR2 LQKENI. The V segment lost 4 bases and the J segment 4 bases; nucleotides outside the gene matches: 5. The CDR3 reads CASSQTQGSDTQYF. CDR3 nucleotides: TGTGCCAGCTCACAAACACAGGGGTCAGATACGCAGTATTTT.

The V gene is TRBV9, the J gene TRBJ2-1; TRBD1 aligns across 8 bases. The V segment lost 0 bases and the J segment 1 base; nucleotides outside the gene matches: 9. The germline gives CDR1 SGDLS, CDR2 YYNGEE. This CDR3 has 18 residues. The CDR3 sequence is CASSVGPGDRISYNEQFF. For the CDR3, the DNA is TGTGCCAGCAGCGTAGGGCCCGGGGACAGGATTTCCTACAATGAGCAGTTCTTC.

The chain has TRBV28 and TRBJ2-7; maybe TRBD2 (6 bases). The V and J ends lost 5 bases and 6 bases respectively, with 17 bases between them. CDR1 and CDR2 from the germline V gene are MDHEN and SYDVKM. The CDR3 has 14 amino acids. As DNA, the CDR3 is TGTGCCAGCAGTCTCCCGGGGGTCTTACTCGAGCAGTACTTC. It specifies CASSLPGVLLEQYF.

This rearrangement joins TRBV18 to TRBJ1-4, with TRBD1 identical over 8 bases. The J segment lost 8 bases and the V segment lost 7 bases, leaving 6 bases of the junction unmatched. Germline CDR1 reads KGHSH; CDR2 reads LQKENI. This CDR3 is built from 13 residues. The CDR3 reads CASLTGENEKLFF. The CDR3 coding sequence is TGTGCCAGCTTGACAGGGGAAAACGAAAAACTGTTTTTT. Filled out from reference TRBV18 and TRBJ1-4, the complete variable domain reads NAGVMQNPRHLVRRRGQEARLRCSPMKGHSHVYWYRQLPEEGLKFMVYLQKENIIDESGMPKERFSAEFPKEGPSILRIQQVVRGDSAAYFCASLTGENEKLFFGSGTQLSVL.

This clone was picked up one time. The gene calls are TRBV28 and TRBJ1-6, with D possibly matching TRBD1 (5 bases). CDR1 and CDR2 (germline): MDHEN, SYDVKM. The germline V and J ends were trimmed by 5 bases and 5 bases, with 16 bases remaining between them. The CDR3 loop spans 16 amino acids. The CDR3 region is CASSLGVGPNNSPLHF. CDR3 coding DNA: TGTGCCAGCAGTCTGGGTGTGGGGCCAAATAATTCACCCCTCCACTTT.

This clone was seen once. The chain has TRBV9 and TRBJ1-2; 8 bases agree with TRBD1. Germline assignment: CDR1 SGDLS and CDR2 YYNGEE. The trim removed 9 bases at V and 3 bases at J, leaving 10 bases unmatched. CDR3 length: 14 amino acids. The CDR3 here is CATVGQGSDYGYTF. In DNA form, the CDR3 reads TGTGCCACGGTCGGACAGGGTTCTGACTATGGCTACACCTTC.

The sample holds one count of this clone. The rearrangement links TRBV3-1 (or the pseudogene TRBV3-2) to TRBJ2-1, with TRBD1 identical over 7 bases. CDR3 length: 12 residues. The germline CDR1 and CDR2 sequences are LGHDT and YNNKEL (reference sequence). With 1 base clipped from V and 15 bases from J, the junction kept 6 bases outside the gene matches. This CDR3 reads CASSQGQGVTFF. The CDR3 nucleotides are TGTGCCAGCAGCCAAGGACAGGGTGTCACGTTCTTC.

The chain uses TRBV7-3 and TRBJ2-3, with 13 bases fitting TRBD2. This CDR3 spans 16 amino acids. V lost 3 bases, J lost 2 bases, and 2 bases stayed unmatched. Germline V gene lookup returns CDR1 SGHTA and CDR2 FQGTGA. The CDR3 protein is CASSFGLAGATDTQYF. DNA of the CDR3: TGTGCCAGCAGCTTCGGACTAGCGGGGGCCACAGATACGCAGTATTTT.

In its sample, this clone was seen once. V and J are TRBV11-2 and TRBJ1-2, with D perhaps TRBD1 (6 bases). V was shortened by 3 bases and J by 5 bases, with 13 bases between the two germline ends. CDR1 is SGHAT and CDR2 is FQNNGV in the germline V gene. The CDR3 runs to 14 residues. CDR3 residues: CASSFQGQGYGYTF. The CDR3 coding sequence is TGTGCCAGCAGCTTCCAGGGGCAGGGGTATGGCTACACCTTC.